The 22 T cell receptor beta chains in this list originate from one sample, sequenced in a study of Ad26.COV2.S vaccination and SARS-CoV-2 variants. Repertoires were generated with immunoSEQ multiplex PCR, while TCRdb's copy carries only in-frame clones and drops some. This table has some 350,000 clones, 75% to 90% appearing once. Treatment defined: 15 to 20 received Ad26.COV2.S at low or high dose, single or two shots; 5 received placebo; per-sample allocation not given. Sampling took place 63 days after the first vaccine or placebo injection. The material was peripheral blood, obtained in a trial of Ad26.COV2.S vaccine versus placebo. These receptors were taken from a person between 18 and 59 years old who received the Ad26.COV2.S COVID-19 vaccine or a placebo.

The chain joins TRBV6-4 to TRBJ2-1; 7 nucleotides agree with TRBD2. The CDR3 spans 15 residues. Germline CDR1 reads MRHNA; CDR2 reads SNTAGT. Unmatched junction bases numbered 7, after V lost 3 bases and J lost 5 bases. CDR3 amino acids: CASSEGRLADNEQFF. CDR3 DNA sequence: TGTGCCAGCAGTGAGGGGCGACTAGCTGACAATGAGCAGTTCTTC.

The rearrangement links TRBV24-1 to TRBJ1-2; D remains unclear. Germline CDR1 KGHDR, CDR2 SFDVKD. This CDR3 has 10 amino acids. The CDR3 sequence: CATGEDGYTF. The CDR3, as DNA: TGTGCAACCGGAGAGGATGGCTACACCTTC.

The chain employs TRBV4-3 and TRBJ2-5, with 9 bases fitting TRBD2. Per the germline V gene, CDR1 is LGHNA and CDR2 is YSLEER. Trimming removed 4 bases from V and 0 bases from J; junction bases left unmatched: 3. The CDR3 loop spans 15 amino acids. The CDR3 loop is CASSPIAGDQETQYF. The CDR3, as DNA: TGCGCCAGCAGCCCCATAGCGGGGGACCAAGAGACCCAGTACTTC.

The rearrangement joins TRBV7-9 to TRBJ2-2; 12 positions agree with TRBD1. CDR3 size: 18 residues. The junction had 9 bases not matched to a gene; V was cut back by 7 bases and J by 0 bases. Germline V gene sequence: CDR1 SEHNR, CDR2 FQNEAQ (reference sequence). The CDR3 loop reads CASINSGTGGANTGELFF. CDR3 in DNA: TGTGCCAGCATTAACTCAGGGACAGGGGGCGCGAACACCGGGGAGCTGTTTTTT.

The V call is TRBV28, the J call TRBJ2-2; no reliable D call. The germline V and J ends were trimmed by 3 bases and 0 bases, with 8 bases remaining between them. Germline lookup yields CDR1 MDHEN and CDR2 SYDVKM. The CDR3 is 15 amino acids. The CDR3 here is CASSFLGTNTGELFF. The CDR3 DNA reads as TGTGCCAGCAGTTTCCTGGGAACGAACACCGGGGAGCTGTTTTTT.

The chain has TRBV6-2 or TRBV6-3 and TRBJ2-1; D is ambiguous. This CDR3 is 14 amino acids long. Germline CDR1 and CDR2: MNHEY and SVGEGT. V shed 5 bases and J shed 7 bases, with 15 bases lying between them. CDR3 sequence: CASSNDGVRNEQFF. CDR3 DNA: TGTGCCAGCAGTAACGACGGAGTGAGGAATGAGCAGTTCTTC.

The chain couples TRBV10-3 to TRBJ1-1; D perhaps matches TRBD1 (5 bases). The CDR3 is 15 amino acids. Germline CDR1 is ENHRY and CDR2 is SYGVKD. The V gene lost 2 bases and the J gene lost 1 base, with 11 bases spanning the gap. The CDR3 nucleotides are TGTGCCATCAGTGAGGACGCCGGGACGAACACTGAAGCTTTCTTT. Translation gives CAISEDAGTNTEAFF.

V gene TRBV4-3 combines with J gene TRBJ1-6; the D gene is possibly TRBD1 (5 bases). V lost 1 base to trimming and J lost 2 bases, with 15 bases between them. Germline-derived CDR1 and CDR2 are LGHNA and YSLEER. The CDR3 extends over 18 amino acids. In nucleotides, the CDR3 is TGCGCCAGCAGCCAAGCCCCCCGGGGGAGGACCTATAATTCACCCCTCCACTTT. This translates into CASSQAPRGRTYNSPLHF.

The J gene is TRBJ1-6, the V gene TRBV4-1, with D tentatively TRBD1 (5 bases). The CDR3 covers 16 residues. Trimming stripped 0 bases from V and 6 bases from J, with 12 bases between. The germline CDR1 and CDR2 sequences are MGHRA and YSYEKL. DNA of the CDR3: TGCGCCAGCAGCCAAGAGGATGGGCAGGGTAATTCACCCCTCCACTTT. It specifies CASSQEDGQGNSPLHF.

The chain couples TRBV19 to TRBJ2-6, with 10 bases that match TRBD1. The CDR3 loop spans 16 amino acids. J gave up 0 bases and V 8 bases, and 4 bases lay outside the gene matches. Germline V lookup: CDR1 LNHDA, CDR2 SQIVND (reference sequence). The CDR3 here is CASRDRGNSGANVLTF. The CDR3 DNA follows: TGTGCCAGTCGGGACAGGGGAAACTCTGGGGCCAACGTCCTGACTTTC.

The V gene is TRBV2, the J gene TRBJ2-3; D is unclear. CDR3 length: 13 residues. V was trimmed by 4 bases and J by 4 bases, leaving 9 bases between them. Germline values: CDR1 SNHLY, CDR2 FYNNEI. CDR3 residues: CASSASYSDTQYF. DNA of the CDR3: TGTGCCAGCAGTGCGAGCTACTCAGATACGCAGTATTTT.

In the case of this clone: This same CDR3 is encoded by further DNA sequences in the sample. The chain couples TRBV6-5 to TRBJ2-2; D is uncertain. CDR1 and CDR2 from the germline V gene are MNHEY and SVGAGI. V lost 6 bases to trimming and J lost 1 base, with 3 bases between them. The CDR3 is 12 amino acids. The chain's CDR3 is CASRVNTGELFF. The CDR3 bases are TGTGCCAGCAGGGTGAACACCGGGGAGCTGTTTTTT.

The CDR3 loop is CASSLFRGVEQFF. The CDR3 DNA reads TGTGCCAGCAGCTTATTTCGGGGCGTTGAGCAGTTCTTC. The J gene is TRBJ2-1, the V gene TRBV7-2; tentatively, D is TRBD1 or TRBD2 (5 bases each). CDR3 size: 13 residues. V was trimmed by 2 bases and J by 9 bases, leaving 11 bases between them. CDR1 SGHTA and CDR2 FQGNSA come from the germline V gene.

This rearrangement joins TRBV7-6 to TRBJ2-1; D possibly corresponds to TRBD2 (5 bases). The CDR3 totals 16 residues. Germline V gene data show CDR1 as SGHVS and CDR2 as FNYEAQ. V was clipped by 1 base and J by 3 bases, with 13 bases between them. The CDR3 reads CASSLGYGDSYNEQFF. DNA for the CDR3: TGTGCCAGCAGCTTAGGTTACGGGGATAGCTACAATGAGCAGTTCTTC.

The chain combines TRBV5-4 with TRBJ2-1; D gene uncertain. Trimming cost V 3 bases and J 4 bases, with 14 bases left between them. In germline, CDR1 is SGHNT, CDR2 YYREEE (reference sequence). This CDR3 has 15 amino acids. CDR3 in DNA: TGTGCCAGCAGCTCCCAGACCTCGGATTACAATGAGCAGTTCTTC. It is translated as CASSSQTSDYNEQFF.

CDR3 bases: TGTGCCAGCTCACCACCGGACAGGGTTGACACTGAAGCTTTCTTT. This encodes CASSPPDRVDTEAFF. The chain combines TRBV18 with TRBJ1-1, with 8 bases fitting TRBD1. The CDR3 covers 15 residues. Trimming cost V 0 bases and J 3 bases; bases outside gene matches: 3. Germline CDR1 reads KGHSH; CDR2 reads LQKENI.

The chain recombines TRBV9 with TRBJ2-5; 10 nucleotides agree with TRBD2. The CDR3 length is 14 residues. The V and J ends lost 3 bases and 5 bases, in that order; junction bases with no gene match: 4. CDR1 and CDR2 (germline): SGDLS, YYNGEE. The CDR3 region is CASSGGTSVETQYF. The CDR3 DNA follows: TGTGCCAGCAGCGGCGGGACTAGCGTGGAGACCCAGTACTTC.

A single count supports this clone. The chain has TRBV11-2 and TRBJ1-6, with 9 nucleotides matching TRBD1. The CDR3 is made up of 17 amino acids. Germline V gene data show CDR1 as SGHAT and CDR2 as FQNNGV. The junction had 10 bases not matched to a gene; V was cut back by 3 bases and J by 7 bases. The chain's CDR3 is CASSFAGAGTGNSPLHF. The CDR3 DNA reads as TGTGCCAGCAGCTTCGCGGGAGCTGGGACAGGGAATTCACCCCTCCACTTT. The whole variable domain, filled in from reference TRBV11-2 and TRBJ1-6, reads EAGVAQSPRYKIIEKRQSVAFWCNPISGHATLYWYQQILGQGPKLLIQFQNNGVVDDSQLPKDRFSAERLKGVDSTLKIQPAKLEDSAVYLCASSFAGAGTGNSPLHFGNGTRLTVT.

This chain links TRBV13 with TRBJ1-5, with 8 bases that match TRBD1. The CDR3 spans 15 residues. The V gene's germline CDR1 is PRHDT and CDR2 FYEKMQ (reference sequence). V was clipped by 5 bases and J by 5 bases; unmatched bases: 8. CDR3: CASSPGQGRDQPQHF. The CDR3 DNA follows: TGTGCCAGCAGCCCTGGACAGGGAAGAGATCAGCCCCAGCATTTT.

The chain has TRBV7-2 and TRBJ1-1; tentatively, D is TRBD1 (5 bases). V lost 5 bases and J 3 bases, leaving 10 bases between the germline ends. CDR3 length: 13 amino acids. CDR1 is SGHTA, CDR2 FQGNSA, per germline. The DNA of the CDR3 is TGTGCCAGCAGCAAATCAGGGTACACTGAAGCTTTCTTT. It is translated as CASSKSGYTEAFF.

V is TRBV13 and J is TRBJ1-6, with a possible D match to TRBD1 (5 bases). Trimming pared 5 bases from V and 7 bases from J, leaving 12 bases between. The CDR3 runs 14 residues. From germline, CDR1 is PRHDT and CDR2 FYEKMQ (reference sequence). CDR3 region: CASSQGIHNSPLHF. The CDR3 DNA is TGTGCCAGCAGCCAGGGTATCCACAATTCACCCCTCCACTTT.

This rearrangement joins TRBV28 to TRBJ1-1; no firm D call. V shed 5 bases and J shed 2 bases, with 3 bases lying between them. This CDR3 is 11 amino acids long. Looked up from germline, CDR1 is MDHEN and CDR2 is SYDVKM. The CDR3 sequence: CASSPNTEAFF. The CDR3 nucleotides read TGTGCCAGCAGTCCCAACACTGAAGCTTTCTTT.